This TCR beta chain was sequenced in a study of CD8+CD57+ T cells in acquired aplastic anemia. This clonotype has just a few counts. TCR beta VDJ combinations and CDR3 sequences were profiled from genomic DNA. TCRdb re-called the reads through MiXCR, storing one row per CDR3 protein. The sample yields around 130,000 distinct CDR3 sequences, 40% to 60% seen once. The sequencing sample was made of sorted CD4+, CD8+, or CD8+CD57+ T cells (not recorded which) from PBMCs. The clonotype originates from a human donor in good health, serving as a control.

The CDR3 reads CASSLGAGGRSADTQYF. In DNA form, the CDR3 reads TGTGCCAGCAGCTTGGGAGCGGGGGGGCGTAGCGCAGATACGCAGTATTTT. The chain links TRBV5-4 to TRBJ2-3; 10 bases match TRBD2. Germline CDR1 SGHNT, CDR2 YYREEE (reference sequence). V was pared by 0 bases and J by 4 bases, with 8 bases of the junction left unmatched. The CDR3 extends over 17 amino acids.